The 9 T cell receptor beta chains in this list originate from one sample, sequenced in a study of T cells in Graves' hyperthyroidism and ophthalmopathy. RNA transcripts served as the template for amplifying TCR beta CDR3 regions. In the first-round RT-PCR of the TCR CDR3, the HTBI primer set was used. TCRdb re-called the multiplex PCR reads with MiXCR, one entry per CDR3 protein. In the table there are under 650,000 distinct CDR3 sequences, 15% to 20% of which are singletons. The sequenced sample was blood. The source is a woman younger than 45 with Graves' hyperthyroidism.

This clonotype was seen repeatedly, ten times or more. The chain uses TRBV7-3 and TRBJ2-3; maybe TRBD1 (6 bases). The V gene lost 5 bases and the J gene lost 2 bases, with 14 bases spanning the gap. There are 15 residues in the CDR3. Germline V gene data show CDR1 as SGHTA and CDR2 as FQGTGA. In DNA, the CDR3 is TGTGCCAGCAGCACTACAGGGAGCTCCACAGATACGCAGTATTTT. Translated, it gives CASSTTGSSTDTQYF. Combining the CDR3 with reference TRBV7-3 and TRBJ2-3 gives the whole variable domain GAGVSQTPSNKVTEKGKYVELRCDPISGHTALYWYRQSLGQGPEFLIYFQGTGAADDSGLPNDRFFAVRPEGSVSTLKIQRTERGDSAVYLCASSTTGSSTDTQYFGPGTRLTVL.

In its sample, this clonotype was seen many times. The chain joins TRBV12-3 or TRBV12-4 to TRBJ2-7; a weak D match, TRBD2 (6 bases). The CDR3 consists of 14 residues. The V gene lost 6 bases and the J gene lost 7 bases, with 19 bases spanning the gap. CDR3 loop: CASRIRDFGGEQYF. The CDR3 coding sequence is TGTGCCAGCAGGATCCGGGACTTTGGAGGGGAGCAGTACTTC.

This clonotype was observed a few times. The chain couples TRBV4-1 to TRBJ2-7; D is perhaps TRBD1 (5 bases). The V end lost 1 base, the J end lost 0 bases, and 16 bases lay between the germline ends. Germline V CDR1 and CDR2: MGHRA, YSYEKL. This CDR3 region has 17 residues. The CDR3 DNA follows: TGCGCCAGCAGCCAAGTAGGAAAGAACAGGAGCTCCTACGAGCAGTACTTC. Its translation is CASSQVGKNRSSYEQYF.

This clonotype was found many times. V gene TRBV28 combines with J gene TRBJ2-7; no clear D. The CDR3 loop spans 13 amino acids. Germline CDR1 reads MDHEN; CDR2 reads SYDVKM. Trimming removed 2 bases from V and 6 bases from J, with 11 bases in between. The CDR3 sequence is CASSLSHGREQYF. The CDR3 bases are TGTGCCAGCAGTTTAAGCCATGGCCGCGAGCAGTACTTC. The full variable domain, in which reference TRBV28 and TRBJ2-7 provide the parts outside the CDR3, is DVKVTQSSRYLVKRTGEKVFLECVQDMDHENMFWYRQDPGLGLRLIYFSYDVKMKEKGDIPEGYSVSREKKERFSLILESASTNQTSMYLCASSLSHGREQYFGPGTRLTVT.

The genes are TRBV9 and TRBJ2-5; 11 bases are a match to TRBD2. Germline V gene sequence: CDR1 SGDLS, CDR2 YYNGEE. The V segment lost 5 bases and the J segment 3 bases; nucleotides outside the gene matches: 6. The CDR3 has 15 residues. The CDR3 protein is CASSETSGAEETQYF. The CDR3 DNA reads TGTGCCAGCAGTGAGACTAGCGGGGCGGAAGAGACCCAGTACTTC.

This clonotype was counted only a few times. The chain recombines TRBV20-1 with TRBJ1-5, with a tentative D call TRBD1 (6 bases). Looked up from germline, CDR1 is DFQATT and CDR2 is SNEGSKA (reference sequence). This CDR3 spans 14 amino acids. Trimming took off 4 bases at V and 1 base at J, with 11 bases between the two ends. DNA for the CDR3: TGCAGTGCTAAAAGGGGGGGCAGCAATCAGCCCCAGCATTTT. Translated, it gives CSAKRGGSNQPQHF.

The chain is built from TRBV9 and TRBJ2-3; the D is unclear. The CDR3 length is 13 residues. Germline CDR1 SGDLS, CDR2 YYNGEE. Trimming left V 4 bases short and J 5 bases short, with 11 bases between. This chain's CDR3 is CASSPNGEDTQYF. CDR3 DNA: TGTGCCAGCAGCCCAAACGGCGAAGATACGCAGTATTTT.

In this sample, this clonotype turned up many times. The rearrangement links TRBV10-1 to TRBJ2-7; D gene uncertain. The CDR3 runs to 16 residues. CDR1 and CDR2 (germline): WNHNN, SYGVQD (reference sequence). The ends were cut back, 2 bases at V and 3 bases at J, with 17 bases in the middle. The CDR3 loop is CASSEANPAAIYEQYF. CDR3 bases: TGCGCCAGCAGTGAGGCGAACCCGGCGGCGATCTACGAGCAGTACTTC.

This clonotype showed up just a few times. The V call is TRBV24-1, the J call TRBJ2-7; 7 positions agree with TRBD1. The trim removed 4 bases at V and 6 bases at J, leaving 5 bases unmatched. Germline CDR1 and CDR2: KGHDR and SFDVKD. This CDR3 is built from 13 residues. The CDR3 sequence is CATSDSHRGEQYF. The CDR3 DNA reads TGTGCCACCAGTGACTCCCACAGGGGCGAGCAGTACTTC.